A selection of T cell receptor beta chains follows, all from one sample in a study of blood T cell repertoires in COVID-19. Sequencing used immunoSEQ multiplex PCR; TCRdb keeps in-frame clones, though not all of them. In the table there are 100,000 to 150,000 clones, 85% to 90% of which are singletons. The material sequenced was peripheral blood. These receptors came from an elderly woman with COVID-19, enrolled during active disease. The CDR3 runs from the conserved cysteine through the conserved F or W. The order of the fields is D gene, J gene, CDR3 length, clone size, V gene, CDR3 DNA, CDR3 protein. D genes are given only for firm matches. For some rows the clone size is stated as once, few or many, or as a class when expanded; others skip it.

-	TRBJ1-1	15	few	TRBV2	TGTGCCAGCAGTGATCGGACAAGGATGAACACTGAAGCTTTCTTT	CASSDRTRMNTEAFF
-	TRBJ2-5	15	-	TRBV5-4	TGTGCCAGCAGCTTGCCTCGGGAGCGGCGGGAGACCCAGTACTTC	CASSLPRERRETQYF
TRBD2	TRBJ2-5	16	-	TRBV5-4	TGTGCCAGCAGCTCTGGACTAGCGGGAGATAGAGAGACCCAGTACTTC	CASSSGLAGDRETQYF
-	TRBJ2-7	11	-	TRBV7-2	TGTGCCAGCAGCTGGTACAGCGAGCAGTACTTC	CASSWYSEQYF
-	TRBJ1-1	13	-	TRBV27	TGTGCCAGCAGTTTAGAGGGGCAGGGGGAAGCTTTCTTT	CASSLEGQGEAFF
-	TRBJ2-2	15	-	TRBV11-3	TGTGCCAGCAGCGGTGCGGGGGCGCTTACCGGGGAGCTGTTTTTT	CASSGAGALTGELFF
TRBD1	TRBJ1-2	15	-	TRBV7-9	TGTGCCAGCAGCCGGGAAACAGGGGTTCGCTCGGGCTACACCTTC	CASSRETGVRSGYTF
-	TRBJ2-3	14	few	TRBV11-1	TGTGCCAGCAGCGCAGCCACAGGGACAGATACGCAGTATTTT	CASSAATGTDTQYF
-	TRBJ2-3	12	-	TRBV28	TGTGCCAGCAGTTCTTTAACAGATACGCAGTATTTT	CASSSLTDTQYF
TRBD1	TRBJ2-2	15	-	TRBV2	TGTGCCAGCAAGGGGCAGGGGGCAAACACCGGGGAGCTGTTTTTT	CASKGQGANTGELFF
-	TRBJ2-7	17	-	TRBV10-1	TGCGCCAGCAGCCCGCCGGGGCCCGGGAGATCGTCCTACGAGCAGTACTTC	CASSPPGPGRSSYEQYF
-	TRBJ2-3	17	few	TRBV28	TGTGCCAGCAGCCCTGGACAAGGGAAAGGGTCCTGGGATACGCAGTATTTT	CASSPGQGKGSWDTQYF
TRBD2	TRBJ2-5	14	-	TRBV5-1	TGCGCCAGCAGCTTGACTAGCGGGAGTGAGACCCAGTACTTC	CASSLTSGSETQYF
-	TRBJ1-5	13	-	TRBV7-2	TGTGCCAGCAGCTTCACTAGGGATCAGCCCCAGCATTTT	CASSFTRDQPQHF
-	TRBJ2-5	14	once	TRBV14	TGTGCCAGCAGCCAAGTGGGACAACTAGAGACCCAGTACTTC	CASSQVGQLETQYF
-	TRBJ2-1	14	-	TRBV11-3	TGTGCCAGCAGCTTACCGGACAGGGAGGGTGAGCAGTTCTTC	CASSLPDREGEQFF
TRBD1	TRBJ2-3	12	-	TRBV5-1	TGCGCCAGCAACACAGGGGTCGATACGCAGTATTTT	CASNTGVDTQYF
TRBD1	TRBJ1-6	14	-	TRBV19	TGTGCCAGTAGTGACCTGGCCAGGGGGTCACCCCTCCACTTT	CASSDLARGSPLHF
TRBD1	TRBJ2-7	15	-	TRBV7-3	TGTGCCAGCAGGCCAGACAGGGTTCGGGCCTACGAGCAGTACTTC	CASRPDRVRAYEQYF
TRBD2	TRBJ2-5	17	-	TRBV9	TGTGCCAGCAGCGTAGCTACGGCGGGAGGGTCCCAAGAGACCCAGTACTTC	CASSVATAGGSQETQYF
TRBD2	TRBJ2-1	15	-	TRBV4-3	TGCGCCAGCCTCTATCAGCGGGAGGTCCCCAATGAGCAGTTCTTC	CASLYQREVPNEQFF
-	TRBJ2-2	12	-	TRBV3-1/TRBV3-2	TGTGCCAGCAAGCGAGGAACCGGGGAGCTGTTTTTT	CASKRGTGELFF
TRBD2	TRBJ2-7	16	once	TRBV18	TGTGCCAGCTCACGACGGACTAGCGGGACCTCCTACGAGCAGTACTTC	CASSRRTSGTSYEQYF
-	TRBJ2-7	13	-	TRBV7-8	TGTGCCAGCAGCCCGAAGACAGCTTACGAGCAGTACTTC	CASSPKTAYEQYF
TRBD2	TRBJ2-2	14	once	TRBV2	TGTGCCAGCAGCACCGGACTAGCGGAGGGGGAGCTGTTTTTT	CASSTGLAEGELFF
TRBD2	TRBJ2-2	16	few	TRBV2	TGTGCCAGCAGTGGATCGAGCGGGAGGTCCACCGGGGAGCTGTTTTTT	CASSGSSGRSTGELFF
-	TRBJ2-2	15	-	TRBV5-1	TGCGCCAGCAGCCTACAGGGCCAAGCTGCCGGGGAGCTGTTTTTT	CASSLQGQAAGELFF
-	TRBJ2-7	12	once	TRBV3-1/TRBV3-2	TGTGCCAGCAGCTCAAGCTTCTACGAGCAGTACTTC	CASSSSFYEQYF
TRBD2	TRBJ2-3	17	once	TRBV5-8	TGTGCCAGCAGCTCGGGGACTAGCGGGAAGTTCACAGATACGCAGTATTTT	CASSSGTSGKFTDTQYF
-	TRBJ1-2	12	once	TRBV28	TGTGCCAGCAGTCTCACAGTATACGGCTACACCTTC	CASSLTVYGYTF
-	TRBJ1-2	14	-	TRBV18	TGTGCCAGCTCACCATCAGGGGTGAACTATGGCTACACCTTC	CASSPSGVNYGYTF
TRBD1	TRBJ2-2	18	-	TRBV10-3	TGTGCCATCAGTGCCCAAAGGGGGCAGCCTCCTCAACACCGGGGAGCTGTTTTT	CAISAQRGQPPQHRGAVF
-	TRBJ2-7	13	-	TRBV21-1	TGTGCCAGCAGCACCACGAACAACTACGAGCAGTACTTC	CASSTTNNYEQYF
TRBD1	TRBJ2-6	20	-	TRBV18	TGTGCCAGCTCACCACCGGTTGGGCCGGGACAGGGGACTGGGGCCAACGTCCTGACTTTC	CASSPPVGPGQGTGANVLTF
TRBD1	TRBJ2-7	18	-	TRBV7-8	TGTGCCAGCCGTCGATTCGGCACAGGGGCGTCTTCCGTCTACGAGCAGTACTTC	CASRRFGTGASSVYEQYF
TRBD1	TRBJ1-2	14	-	TRBV19	TGTGCCAGTAGTCATCCGGGACAGGACTATGGCTACACCTTC	CASSHPGQDYGYTF
TRBD1	TRBJ1-1	16	-	TRBV19	TGTGCCAGTAGTACGAGGACAGGGGGCTTGAACACTGAAGCTTTCTTT	CASSTRTGGLNTEAFF
TRBD2	TRBJ2-7	15	-	TRBV4-2	TGTGCCAGCAGCCCTAGCGGAGGGCGGTCATACGAGCAGTACTTC	CASSPSGGRSYEQYF
-	TRBJ1-2	14	-	TRBV3-1/TRBV3-2	TGTGCCAGCAGCCAGGACGGACAGTTAAATGGCTACACCTTC	CASSQDGQLNGYTF
-	TRBJ2-5	17	-	TRBV12-5	TGTGCTAGTGATTTCGGCCCTGACAACGGCAAGAATGAGACCCAGTACTTC	CASDFGPDNGKNETQYF
TRBD1	TRBJ1-1	15	-	TRBV6-5	TGTGCCAGCAGTTCCGGGGGACAGACGAACACTGAAGCTTTCTTT	CASSSGGQTNTEAFF
-	TRBJ2-2	16	-	TRBV4-2	TGTGCCAGCAGCCAAGATGGGAGCTCGAGTGGCGGGGAGCTGTTTTTT	CASSQDGSSSGGELFF
-	TRBJ1-1	13	-	TRBV6-5	TGTGCCAGCAGTTACTCAAACGGAGCTGAAGCTTTCTTT	CASSYSNGAEAFF
-	TRBJ1-1	14	-	TRBV5-1	TGCGCCAGCAGCTTAATCGGAGACAGCACTGAAGCTTTCTTT	CASSLIGDSTEAFF
TRBD1	TRBJ1-2	16	-	TRBV18	TGTGCCAGCTCAGCACTTCCCGGGACAGTAAACTATGGCTACACCTTC	CASSALPGTVNYGYTF
TRBD1	TRBJ1-6	15	-	TRBV4-2	TGTGCCAGCAGCCAAACAGGGGGCCGGGAGTTGTCCCTCCACTTT	CASSQTGGRELSLHF
-	TRBJ1-1	13	-	TRBV6-5	TGTGCCAGCAGTTATGCTAGGAACACTGAAGCTTTCTTT	CASSYARNTEAFF
-	TRBJ2-3	12	-	TRBV6-1	TGTGCCAGCAGTGAGGGGGCCGGTACGCAGTATTTT	CASSEGAGTQYF
-	TRBJ2-1	16	-	TRBV19	TGTGCCAGTAGTATCCCCGGAGGGGCCAAAGTCAATGAGCAGTTCTTC	CASSIPGGAKVNEQFF
-	TRBJ2-7	14	-	TRBV15	TGTGCCACCAGCAGAGATCTAACAGTCTACGAGCAGTACTTC	CATSRDLTVYEQYF